The 10 T cell receptor beta chains presented below share a single source sample, sequenced in a study of shared clonotypes between healthy human individuals. TCRdb's table, derived via immunoSEQ multiplex PCR, lists solely in-frame clones and lacks some. The table has approximately 840,000 clones, 96% seen once. Terminally differentiated effector memory CD45RA+ cells were excluded by CCR7 positive selection of CD45RO-negative cells. Sample: naive CD8+ T cells sorted from blood. The receptor set was obtained from a young man in good health.

The chain has TRBV6-1 and TRBJ2-1; 7 positions agree with TRBD1. Germline V gene sequence: CDR1 MNHNS, CDR2 SASEGT. The CDR3 has 14 residues. Trimming at V came to 8 bases and at J to 5 bases, leaving 9 bases not matched to a gene. CDR3 residues: CASGQEPQDNEQFF. Here the CDR3 DNA reads TGTGCCAGCGGACAGGAACCGCAGGACAATGAGCAGTTCTTC.

The chain uses TRBV19 and TRBJ1-4; no firm D call. Germline assignment: CDR1 LNHDA and CDR2 SQIVND (reference sequence). This CDR3 contains 17 residues. Between the trimmed V and J ends, which lost 1 base and 0 bases, there was a span of 12 bases. The CDR3, as DNA: TGTGCCAGTAGTATAGCGGCGCTTCTTGCAACTAATGAAAAACTGTTTTTT. Its translation is CASSIAALLATNEKLFF.

This chain links TRBV19 with TRBJ2-2; TRBD1 aligns across 8 bases. V lost 7 bases, J lost 2 bases, and 6 bases stayed unmatched. The germline V gene has CDR1 LNHDA and CDR2 SQIVND (reference sequence). The length of the CDR3 is 15 residues. This chain's CDR3 is CASTLDRANTGELFF. In DNA, the CDR3 is TGTGCCAGTACCCTGGACAGGGCAAACACCGGGGAGCTGTTTTTT.

This chain links TRBV2 with TRBJ2-7, with 10 nucleotides matching TRBD2. V dropped 4 bases and J dropped 3; count of bases not matched to a gene: 9. CDR1 and CDR2 from the germline V gene are SNHLY and FYNNEI. The CDR3 length is 16 residues. CDR3 region: CASSALFGLADYEQYF. For the CDR3, the DNA is TGTGCCAGCAGTGCTCTCTTCGGACTAGCGGACTACGAGCAGTACTTC.

The rearrangement links TRBV6-5 to TRBJ2-3; the match to TRBD2 covers 11 bases. CDR1 is MNHEY, CDR2 SVGAGI, per germline. The trim removed 1 base at V and 5 bases at J, leaving 5 bases unmatched. The CDR3 totals 16 residues. The CDR3 is CASSYFSGRDGDTQYF. CDR3 sequence (DNA): TGTGCCAGCAGTTACTTTAGCGGGAGGGATGGAGATACGCAGTATTTT.

The chain's CDR3 is CASSMGQPSTDTQYF. The CDR3 coding sequence is TGTGCCAGCAGCATGGGACAGCCTAGCACAGATACGCAGTATTTT. This chain joins TRBV27 and TRBJ2-3, with 7 bases fitting TRBD1. The CDR3 runs to 15 residues. V was pared by 6 bases and J by 0 bases, with 6 bases of the junction left unmatched. Germline loops: CDR1 MNHEY, CDR2 SMNVEV (reference sequence).

This chain links TRBV7-9 with TRBJ2-6; 9 bases are a match to TRBD1. V shed 3 bases, J shed 6 bases, and the junction held 12 bases outside the gene matches. CDR3 length: 18 residues. CDR1 is SEHNR and CDR2 is FQNEAQ in the germline V gene (reference sequence). CDR3 nucleotide sequence: TGTGCCAGCAGCTTTACAGGACAGGGGTTCGTTGTGGCCAACGTCCTGACTTTC. Its protein product is CASSFTGQGFVVANVLTF. Full variable domain (rest looked up from reference TRBV7-9 and TRBJ2-6): DTGVSQNPRHKITKRGQNVTFRCDPISEHNRLYWYRQTLGQGPEFLTYFQNEAQLEKSRLLSDRFSAERPKGSFSTLEIQRTEQGDSAMYLCASSFTGQGFVVANVLTFGAGSRLTVL.

The chain couples TRBV9 to TRBJ1-1; D possibly corresponds to TRBD1 (6 bases). The V gene lost 2 bases and the J gene lost 0 bases, with 17 bases spanning the gap. The length of the CDR3 is 17 residues. Germline-derived CDR1 and CDR2 are SGDLS and YYNGEE. CDR3: CASSVGNIRGLNTEAFF. The CDR3 region has the DNA TGTGCCAGCAGCGTTGGCAACATAAGGGGGTTGAACACTGAAGCTTTCTTT.

The rearrangement links TRBV4-3 to TRBJ1-2; unclear D gene. V lost 0 bases to trimming and J lost 5 bases, with 13 bases between them. Germline V gene lookup returns CDR1 LGHNA and CDR2 YSLEER. CDR3 length: 15 amino acids. This CDR3 is CASSQDYLAEYGYTF. In nucleotides, the CDR3 is TGCGCCAGCAGCCAAGATTATCTGGCCGAATATGGCTACACCTTC.

This chain links TRBV4-3 with TRBJ2-7, with 8 nucleotides matching TRBD1. The CDR3 extends over 13 amino acids. Germline V gene data show CDR1 as LGHNA and CDR2 as YSLEER. V lost 3 bases, J lost 6 bases, and 4 bases stayed unmatched. CDR3 bases: TGCGCCAGCAGCCAGCGACAGGGGTTCGAGCAGTACTTC. Translating gives CASSQRQGFEQYF.